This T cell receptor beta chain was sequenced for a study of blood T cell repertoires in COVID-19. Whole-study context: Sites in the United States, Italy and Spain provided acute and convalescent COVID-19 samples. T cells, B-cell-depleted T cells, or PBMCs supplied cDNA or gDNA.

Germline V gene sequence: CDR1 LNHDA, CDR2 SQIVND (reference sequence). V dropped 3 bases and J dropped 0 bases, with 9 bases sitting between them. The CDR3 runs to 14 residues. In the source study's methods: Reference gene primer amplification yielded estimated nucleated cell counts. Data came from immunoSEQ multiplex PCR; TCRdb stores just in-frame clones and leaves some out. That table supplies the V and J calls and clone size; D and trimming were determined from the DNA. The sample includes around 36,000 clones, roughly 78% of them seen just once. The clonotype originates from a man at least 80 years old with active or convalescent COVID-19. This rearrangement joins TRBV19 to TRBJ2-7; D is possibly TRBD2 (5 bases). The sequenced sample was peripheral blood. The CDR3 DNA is TGTGCCAGTAGTATCACCGGAGGCTCCTACGAGCAGTACTTC. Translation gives CASSITGGSYEQYF.